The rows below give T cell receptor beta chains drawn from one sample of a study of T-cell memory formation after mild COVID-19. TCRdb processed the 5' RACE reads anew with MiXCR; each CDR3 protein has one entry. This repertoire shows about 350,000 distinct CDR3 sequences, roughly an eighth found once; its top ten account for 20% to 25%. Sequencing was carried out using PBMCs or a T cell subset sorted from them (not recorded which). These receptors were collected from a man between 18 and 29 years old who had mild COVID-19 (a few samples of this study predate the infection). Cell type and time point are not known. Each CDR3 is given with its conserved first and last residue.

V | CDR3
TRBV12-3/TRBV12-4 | CASSPRGQGIIGTQYF
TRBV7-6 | CASSLDTSGDGETQYF
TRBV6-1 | CASRRQGRYEQYF
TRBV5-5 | CASSFFDSNEPQHF
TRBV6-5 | CASSQLAGAARVEGDTQYF
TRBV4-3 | CASSPGTERSTDTQYF
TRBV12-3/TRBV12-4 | CASSPSAGGNTIYF
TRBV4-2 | CASSQAGRGDLHEQYF
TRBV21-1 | CASSKGTGGPYEQYF
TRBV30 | CAFEKGYEQYF
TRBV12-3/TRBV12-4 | CASSQGSQPQHF
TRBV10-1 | CASSDHVSTDTQYF
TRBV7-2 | CASSTRKGGDTQYF
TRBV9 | CASSVVAGGTYNEQFF
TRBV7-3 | CAINGGYQRLETQYF
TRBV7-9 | CASSWELRDGELFF
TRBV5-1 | CASSALAGSTDTQYF
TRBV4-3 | CASSQESGGDQETQYF
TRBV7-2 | CASSLMSGRETQYF
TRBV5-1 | CASSFGAGANVLTF
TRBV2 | CASIPALGTDTQYF
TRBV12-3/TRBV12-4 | CASSFLDRGDEQYF
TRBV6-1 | CASRVNSENTEAFF
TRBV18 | CASSRGGAFSNQPQHF
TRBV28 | CASSLRGWRNEQFF
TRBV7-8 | CASSLLGLNTGELFF
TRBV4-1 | CASSRQGRTDTQYF
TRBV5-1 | CASSRKGGEGPNTF
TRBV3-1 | CASKGGLGETQYF
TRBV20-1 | CSLRQTVTYEQYF
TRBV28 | CATHSTGGNEQFF
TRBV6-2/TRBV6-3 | CASSLGSAVSTDTQYF
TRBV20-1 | CSALGPLSPYNEQFF
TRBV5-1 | CASSFQGAGETQYF
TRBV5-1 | CASATVSGANVLTF
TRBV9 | CASSVQGALGPDTQYF
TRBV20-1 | CSAMGDYGYTF
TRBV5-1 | CASSFVRLNTGELFF
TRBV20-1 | CSARRLAGGRLLETQYF
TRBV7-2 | CASSFRVGQETQYF
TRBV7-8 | CASSPHGQGAEAFF
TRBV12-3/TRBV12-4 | CASDSANTGELFF
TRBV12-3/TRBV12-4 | CASSTRRGSSNQPQHF
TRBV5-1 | CASSLGDSVWVTQYF